This T cell receptor (beta chain) stems from a study of blood T cells in healthy people across ages (dated by TCRdb to between 2014 and 2017). Turning to the overall study: Template switching captured roughly one uniquely barcoded TCR beta cDNA molecule per two T cells in model experiments. Using the same blood draw, the study looked at two additional independent replicas of 1 million unique cDNA reads for two donors, one aged 18 to 30 and the other aged 80 or older. Age-related changes in TCR beta repertoire diversity were measured in the study by deep sequencing normalized with unique cDNA molecular identifiers. Donors were grouped into four age groups: young (average approximately 16 years), middle-aged (around 39), aged (approximately 67) and long-lived (around 80). To avoid experimental bias, donors of different ages were distributed randomly across sequencing lanes. Summary of the overall study and its limitations: Observed TCR beta diversity per million T cells fell roughly linearly with age, and a significant reduction was already apparent by age approximately 41. Total diversity estimates from one million sequenced T cells were considered lower bounds and underestimates. Compared with the aged group, the long-lived group had more naive CD4+ T cells, fewer expanded clones and increased TCR diversity, suggesting age selection. Since profiling was done on bulk unsorted PBMCs, naive and antigen-experienced compartments could not be conclusively compared. The CMV infection status of donors was not known, potentially confounding age-related changes in expanded clonotypes. There was a strong correlation between observed TCR beta diversity and the percentage of naive T cells measured by flow cytometry.

Donors were 39 systemically healthy Caucasian individuals from Russia aged roughly 6 to 100 years. Approximately 10 milliliters of peripheral blood were collected from each donor into EDTA-treated Vacutainer tubes. Ficoll-Paque density-gradient centrifugation was used to isolate PBMCs, with at least 6.5 million per sample. Trizol reagent was used to extract total RNA from PBMCs, with at least 5 micrograms per sample. Naive CD45RAhigh/CD27high T cell percentages were measured by flow cytometry on a PBMC aliquot from every donor. As concerns this clonotype: No cognate antigen has been identified for it. No much larger clone exists at a distance of one base, and base qualities are not known.

Trimming accounts for 5 bases at V and 0 bases at J, while the number of junction bases matched to no gene is 3. The CDR3 starts with the cysteine, ends with the phenylalanine, and has 15 residues. The entry retains the CDR3 DNA only, 45 bases that are in frame from base 1. Receptor amplification or capture employed 5' RACE. Sequencing instrument: Illumina HiSeq 2500. A second PCR of roughly 7 to 12 cycles was performed with a sample-barcoded 5' primer and a J-beta primer mix. A template-switch 5' adaptor carrying 12 random nucleotides introduced a unique molecular identifier onto each TCR beta cDNA molecule. Each sample yielded at least 3 million CDR3-containing paired-end reads. First-strand cDNA synthesis was performed from all RNA using the Mint cDNA synthesis kit, with priming by a TRBC-specific oligonucleotide. All cDNA was treated with uracil-DNA glycosylase and then went through a first 18-cycle PCR with the universal primers M1SS and BC2_uni_R. From the authors' description of their analysis: Normalization of each sample was performed by random selection of 1 million high-quality reads, each carrying a distinct molecular identifier. Reads with shared molecular identifiers were discarded instead of being binned into consensus sequences. MiTCR, set to a Q25 quality threshold and the strictest error-elimination algorithm, was used for CDR3 identification, clonotype clustering and error correction. A nonparametric unseen species model using Euler transformation provided a lower-bound estimate of total TCR beta diversity. In-frame beta chains were kept once TCRdb had trimmed the public reads at Q25 with fastp and called clones with MiXCR. Here each entry gathers all rows of one CDR3 protein and keeps the most common genes and DNA. These V and J calls are TCRdb output, not the study's own analysis. The sample table lists about 640,000 distinct CDR3 sequences, roughly three fifths of them with a count of one. The ten top clones hold over 35% of the sample.

The chain links TRBV12-3 or TRBV12-4 with TRBJ2-2; 7 central nucleotides agree with TRBD2. The clonotype originates from a man in his fifties or sixties in good health. Sequencing used blood. The CDR3 here reads CASSAAGTNTGELFF. DNA sequence: TGTGCCAGCAGTGCAGCGGGGACGAACACCGGGGAGCTGTTTTTT.